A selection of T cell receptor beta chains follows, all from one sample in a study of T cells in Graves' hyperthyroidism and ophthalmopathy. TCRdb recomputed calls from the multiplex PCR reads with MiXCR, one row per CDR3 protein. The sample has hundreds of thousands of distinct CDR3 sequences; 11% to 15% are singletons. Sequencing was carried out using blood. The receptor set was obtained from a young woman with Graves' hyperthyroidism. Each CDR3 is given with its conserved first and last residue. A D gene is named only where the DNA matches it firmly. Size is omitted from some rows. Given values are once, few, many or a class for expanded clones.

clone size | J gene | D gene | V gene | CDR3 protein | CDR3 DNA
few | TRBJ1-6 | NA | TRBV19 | CASREAGRDNSPLHF | TGTGCCAGTAGGGAGGCAGGGAGAGATAATTCACCCCTCCACTTT
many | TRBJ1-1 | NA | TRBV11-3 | CASSIDSDTEAFF | TGTGCCAGCAGCATAGACAGCGACACTGAAGCTTTCTTT
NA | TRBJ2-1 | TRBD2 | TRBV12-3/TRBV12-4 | CASRLAGGPNNEQFF | TGTGCCAGCAGACTAGCGGGAGGGCCAAACAATGAGCAGTTCTTC
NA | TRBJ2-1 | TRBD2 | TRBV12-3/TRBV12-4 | CASSPRGRAVDEQFF | TGTGCCAGCAGTCCTCGCGGGAGGGCCGTGGATGAGCAGTTCTTC
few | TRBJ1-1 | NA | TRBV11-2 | CASSLGGGVEAFF | TGTGCCAGCAGCTTAGGAGGGGGTGTTGAAGCTTTCTTT
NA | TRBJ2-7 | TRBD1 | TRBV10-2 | CASSEGDRGPYEQYF | TGCGCCAGCAGTGAGGGGGACAGGGGTCCCTACGAGCAGTACTTC
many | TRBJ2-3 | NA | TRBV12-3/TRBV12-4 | CASGITDTQYF | TGTGCCAGCGGGATAACAGATACGCAGTATTTT
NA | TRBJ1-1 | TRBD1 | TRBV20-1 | CSATPPTGGGGTEAFF | TGCAGTGCTACCCCCCCGACAGGGGGCGGGGGCACTGAAGCTTTCTTT
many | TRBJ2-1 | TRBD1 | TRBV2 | CASSVDRGPLDEQFF | TGTGCCAGCAGCGTTGACAGGGGGCCGTTGGATGAGCAGTTCTTC
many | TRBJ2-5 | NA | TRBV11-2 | CASTPDYQETQYF | TGTGCCAGCACCCCTGACTACCAAGAGACCCAGTACTTC
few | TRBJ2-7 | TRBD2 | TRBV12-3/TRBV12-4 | CASTRSGVGEQYF | TGTGCCAGCACCCGTAGCGGGGTAGGCGAGCAGTACTTC
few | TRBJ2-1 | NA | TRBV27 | CASSFQGGGGGNEQFF | TGTGCCAGCAGTTTTCAGGGTGGGGGAGGGGGGAATGAGCAGTTCTTC
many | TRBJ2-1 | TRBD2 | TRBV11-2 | CASSLVFPAGGRNEQFF | TGTGCCAGCAGCTTAGTTTTCCCAGCGGGAGGGCGGAATGAGCAGTTCTTC
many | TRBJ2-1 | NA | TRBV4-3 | CASSQEQDYNEQFF | TGCGCCAGCAGCCAAGAACAGGATTACAATGAGCAGTTCTTC
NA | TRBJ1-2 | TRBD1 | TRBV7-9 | CASSFGQGAAIGYTF | TGTGCCAGCAGCTTCGGACAGGGGGCGGCGATCGGCTACACCTTC
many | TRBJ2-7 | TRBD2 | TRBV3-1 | CASSQDALSGRISYEQYF | TGTGCCAGCAGCCAAGACGCTCTTAGCGGGAGAATCTCCTACGAGCAGTACTTC
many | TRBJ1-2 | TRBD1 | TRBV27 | CASSPGTGELLWYGYTF | TGTGCCAGCAGTCCCGGGACAGGGGAACTTTTATGGTATGGCTACACCTTC
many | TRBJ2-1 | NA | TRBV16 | CASSQFYLNNEQFF | TGTGCCAGCAGCCAGTTCTATCTAAACAATGAGCAGTTCTTC